This T cell receptor beta chain was sequenced in a study of T cells after yellow fever vaccination. Regarding the study as a whole: Most clones from primary vaccination were detected again post-booster (almost 98% CD4, around 90% CD8).

In the case of this clonotype: The antigen is undetermined.

As TCR cDNA was made by 5'RACE template switching, a universal primer site and UMIs were added. TCRdb reanalysed the 5' RACE reads using MiXCR and keeps one entry per CDR3 protein. The top ten clones hold approximately 15% of a sample with 500,000 to 650,000 distinct CDR3 sequences, roughly 12% of them seen once. CDR3 length: 14 amino acids. Germline CDR1 and CDR2: SGHRS and YFSETQ. V was shortened by 4 bases and J by 6 bases, with 15 bases between the two germline ends. The J gene is TRBJ2-3, the V gene TRBV5-1; weak D call: TRBD1 (6 bases). The sample in question was PBMCs, obtained on the day of the yellow fever booster vaccination. This clonotype originated in a man under 40 who received the YFV17D yellow fever vaccine. In DNA form, the CDR3 reads TGCGCCAGCAGCCAGGACAGTGCCCGTGATACGCAGTATTTT. It yields the protein CASSQDSARDTQYF. Complete variable domain (other parts from reference TRBV5-1 and TRBJ2-3): KAGVTQTPRYLIKTRGQQVTLSCSPISGHRSVSWYQQTPGQGLQFLFEYFSETQRNKGNFPGRFSGRQFSNSRSEMNVSTLELGDSALYLCASSQDSARDTQYFGPGTRLTVL.